One sample yielded the 16 T cell receptor beta chains listed below, sequenced in a study of T cell clonality in common variable immunodeficiency. Clones were sequenced by immunoSEQ multiplex PCR, and TCRdb holds only the in-frame ones, with some missing. The profile covers about 28,000 clones, none occurring a single time. Sequencing used peripheral blood mononuclear cells. These receptors originate from a person between 18 and 70 years old in good health.

In its sample, this clone was seen many times. The DNA read from the CDR3 is TGTGCCAGCAGCTTAGCATTAGAGTTCGCGGAAAAA. It specifies CASSLALEFAEK. The full CDR3 protein is CASSLALEFAEKLFF. The V gene is TRBV7-9, the J gene TRBJ1-4; D uncertain. The read finishes 3 residues shy of the CDR3 end, and the germline J gene is used to complete it. Germline V gene data show CDR1 as SEHNR and CDR2 as FQNEAQ (reference sequence). CDR3 length: 15 residues. Trimming removed 0 bases at V and 8 bases at J, with 13 bases between.

This clone has a count of ten or more. The DNA ends 3 residues before the CDR3 does, and the rest of the CDR3 is filled in from the germline J gene. The V gene is TRBV12-3 or TRBV12-4, the J gene TRBJ2-7; TRBD1 aligns across 10 bases. The CDR3 runs to 16 residues. The trim removed 4 bases at V and 6 bases at J, leaving 12 bases unmatched. The chain's CDR3 is CASSSLRDRGRGEQYF. The covered CDR3 bases are TGTGCCAGCAGTTCTCTGCGTGACAGGGGGCGCGGCGAG.

Concerning this clone itself: From the germline J gene comes the end of the CDR3, since the read stops 3 residues before it. The rearrangement uses TRBV5-4 and TRBJ2-7; 8 nucleotides align to TRBD1. There are 14 residues in the CDR3. Germline V gene data show CDR1 as SGHNT and CDR2 as YYREEE (reference sequence). The V segment lost 4 bases and the J segment 5 bases; nucleotides outside the gene matches: 8. The part of the CDR3 DNA that was read is TGTGCCAGCAGCGTAGGACAGGGACTCGACGAG. Its protein is CASSVGQGLDE. From start to end, the CDR3 is CASSVGQGLDEQYF.

This clone has a count of ten or more. The observed sequence ends 3 residues before the CDR3 terminus, with the missing tail filled in from the germline J gene. Different DNA sequences within this sample yield the same CDR3. V usage is TRBV7-3 and J usage is TRBJ2-1; tentative D call: TRBD2 (6 bases). This CDR3 has 16 residues. V dropped 4 bases and J dropped 0 bases, with 13 bases sitting between them. CDR1 is SGHTA, CDR2 FQGTGA, per germline. CDR3 protein: CASSSLAVSSYNEQFF. CDR3 DNA, as far as it was read: TGTGCCAGCAGCTCCTTAGCGGTTAGCTCCTACAATGAG. Using reference TRBV7-3 and TRBJ2-1 for the parts outside the CDR3, the full variable domain is GAGVSQTPSNKVTEKGKYVELRCDPISGHTALYWYRQSLGQGPEFLIYFQGTGAADDSGLPNDRFFAVRPEGSVSTLKIQRTERGDSAVYLCASSSLAVSSYNEQFFGPGTRLTVL.

There are a few counts of this clone. The CDR3 sequence is CASRLEPGLKHQPQYF. The CDR3 bases that were read are TGTGCCAGTAGGCTAGAGCCCGGCTTAAAGCACCAGCCG. The chain links TRBV19 to TRBJ2-3; no definite D call. The missing CDR3 end, 3 residues past where the read stops, is filled in from the germline J gene. The CDR3 extends over 16 amino acids. Germline V gene sequence: CDR1 LNHDA, CDR2 SQIVND (reference sequence).

This clone was recorded at least ten times. The read is 3 residues too short to cover the CDR3 end, so that end is filled in from the germline J gene. This chain joins TRBV15 and TRBJ1-4, with D uncertain. The CDR3 has 17 residues. The V gene lost 1 base and the J gene lost 5 bases, with 17 bases spanning the gap. CDR1 and CDR2 (germline): LNHNV, YYDKDF (reference sequence). CDR3 bases read: TGTGCCACCAGCAGAGCCAACCCCAGGAGTACGAATGAAAAA. It translates to CATSRANPRSTNEK. In full, the CDR3 reads CATSRANPRSTNEKLFF.

This clone has a count of ten or more. The read falls 3 residues short of the CDR3 end, and the missing part is taken from the germline J gene. J is TRBJ2-5 and V is TRBV20-1; 7 nucleotides align to TRBD2. The V segment lost 3 bases and the J segment 5 bases; nucleotides outside the gene matches: 6. This CDR3 has 13 amino acids. CDR1 and CDR2 from the germline V gene are DFQATT and SNEGSKA (reference sequence). The CDR3 bases that were read are TGCAGTGCTAGTGGGGGGGTGGTCGAGACC. This gives the protein CSASGGVVET. The whole CDR3 sequence reads CSASGGVVETQYF.

This clone was seen a few times. The CDR3 extends 3 residues past the end of the read, so its final part is completed from the germline J gene. The rearrangement joins TRBV7-2 to TRBJ1-2; D not resolved. The CDR3 runs to 15 residues. V lost 5 bases and J lost 3, with 16 bases in between. CDR1 and CDR2 from the germline V gene are SGHTA and FQGNSA. This CDR3 is CASSPGYSIYYGYTF. CDR3 DNA (partial): TGTGCCAGCAGCCCCGGTTACAGTATATACTATGGC.

This clone was found many times. The read ends 3 residues shy of where the CDR3 ends; the end is completed using the germline J gene. This rearrangement joins TRBV7-9 to TRBJ2-5, with 7 positions matching TRBD2. J was trimmed by 2 bases and V by 6 bases; bases with no gene match: 9. Germline lookup yields CDR1 SEHNR and CDR2 FQNEAQ (reference sequence). This CDR3 is 15 amino acids long. The DNA read from the CDR3 is TGTGCCAGCAGTGGCCCGGGACTACAACAAGAGACC. Translated, it gives CASSGPGLQQET. The entire CDR3 sequence reads CASSGPGLQQETQYF.

This CDR3 reads CASSPSQGPSTDTQYF. CDR3 bases read: TGTGCCAGCTCACCCTCGCAGGGGCCGAGCACAGATACG. V usage is TRBV18 and J usage is TRBJ2-3; maybe TRBD1 (6 bases). The sequenced fragment ends 3 residues before the CDR3 boundary, so the rest is inferred from the germline J gene. This CDR3 is 16 amino acids long. The germline gives CDR1 KGHSH, CDR2 LQKENI. The V and J ends lost 3 bases and 0 bases respectively, with 13 bases between them. Variable domain in full (rest from reference TRBV18 and TRBJ2-3): NAGVMQNPRHLVRRRGQEARLRCSPMKGHSHVYWYRQLPEEGLKFMVYLQKENIIDESGMPKERFSAEFPKEGPSILRIQQVVRGDSAAYFCASSPSQGPSTDTQYFGPGTRLTVL.

This clone was counted many times. The observed sequence ends 3 residues before the CDR3 terminus, with the missing tail filled in from the germline J gene. The chain employs TRBV19 and TRBJ2-1, with TRBD2 as a possible D gene (6 bases). Germline loops: CDR1 LNHDA, CDR2 SQIVND (reference sequence). The CDR3 is 17 amino acids. Between the trimmed V and J ends, which lost 10 bases and 0 bases, there was a span of 22 bases. CDR3 protein: CATLAFGGSSSYNEQFF. The sequenced part of the CDR3 DNA is TGTGCCACGTTGGCCTTCGGGGGTTCGAGCTCCTACAATGAG. The full variable domain, in which reference TRBV19 and TRBJ2-1 provide the parts outside the CDR3, is DGGITQSPKYLFRKEGQNVTLSCEQNLNHDAMYWYRQDPGQGLRLIYYSQIVNDFQKGDIAEGYSVSREKKESFPLTVTSAQKNPTAFYLCATLAFGGSSSYNEQFFGPGTRLTVL.

This clone was seen many times. The CDR3 is cut off 3 residues early in the read; its end comes from the germline J gene. This chain joins TRBV5-4 and TRBJ2-7; tentative D call: TRBD2 (6 bases). Germline V gene sequence: CDR1 SGHNT, CDR2 YYREEE (reference sequence). The CDR3 length is 16 residues. Trimming took 3 bases from V and 6 from J, leaving 22 bases between them. The CDR3 protein is CASSSWEATGEAEQYF. Partial CDR3 DNA: TGTGCCAGCAGCTCTTGGGAGGCCACCGGGGAGGCCGAG.

This clone was recorded at least ten times. The read terminates 3 residues before the CDR3 end, so the remaining end is supplied by the germline J gene. The J gene is TRBJ1-2, the V gene TRBV20-1; 12 positions agree with TRBD1. This CDR3 has 16 amino acids. CDR1 is DFQATT and CDR2 is SNEGSKA in the germline V gene (reference sequence). V lost 0 bases and J lost 7; bases outside the gene matches: 9. CDR3: CSARDLGGQGARGYTF. The sequenced CDR3 bases are TGCAGTGCTAGAGATTTGGGGGGACAGGGGGCGCGTGGC.

This clone has a handful of counts. The read ends 3 residues before the CDR3 terminus; that terminus is restored from the germline J gene. V gene TRBV7-9 combines with J gene TRBJ1-2; D remains unclear. There are 13 residues in the CDR3. Per germline, CDR1 SEHNR and CDR2 FQNEAQ (reference sequence). Incomplete CDR3 DNA: TGTGCCAGCAGCTTATCGGACTCTCGGGAC. It specifies CASSLSDSRD. The complete CDR3 reads CASSLSDSRDYTF.

This clone appeared many times. CDR3 region: CASSSSGGSETQYF. CDR3 DNA, as far as it was read: TGTGCCAGCAGCTCTAGCGGCGGGTCGGAGACC. The chain employs TRBV7-2 and TRBJ2-5; 7 bases agree with TRBD2. The CDR3 is cut off 3 residues early in the read; its end comes from the germline J gene. J was trimmed by 5 bases and V by 4 bases; bases with no gene match: 7. This CDR3 has 14 residues. CDR1 is SGHTA and CDR2 is FQGNSA in the germline V gene.

The table lists this clone with many counts. From the germline J gene comes the end of the CDR3, since the read stops 3 residues before it. This chain joins TRBV20-1 and TRBJ2-7; TRBD1 matches 7 bases. CDR3 length: 13 amino acids. Trimming took 5 bases from V and 0 from J; bases not matched to a gene: 4. The V gene's germline CDR1 is DFQATT and CDR2 SNEGSKA (reference sequence). This chain's CDR3 is CSAHRGASYEQYF. CDR3 DNA, as far as it was read: TGCAGTGCTCACAGGGGCGCCTCCTACGAG.